This TCR beta chain was documented in a study of shared clonotypes between healthy human individuals. Study overall: Those who served as donors were a couple of women and a few men between the ages of 18 and 49.

Per the original data handling: ImmunoSEQ sequences covered only the junction and lacked quality scores; filtering therefore differed. Profiling relied on immunoSEQ multiplex PCR, and the TCRdb table lists in-frame clones only, not all of them. V, J and clone size derive from that table, while D and trimming were established from the DNA sequence. The sample lists almost 700,000 clones, under 95% seen once, with approximately 24% in the top ten. Study-wide points: Memory subsets had estimated richness that was generally smaller than that of naive subsets.

Naive CD8 cells lacked CD45RO, underwent positive selection for CCR7 and left out terminally differentiated effector memory CD45RA+ cells. Germline V CDR1 and CDR2: SGHTA, FQGNSA. V lost 2 bases to trimming and J lost 0 bases, with 10 bases between them. The CDR3 has 16 amino acids. This clone was found once. Its antigen is still unknown. This receptor was taken from a man aged 30-40 years in good health. The chain is built from TRBV7-2 and TRBJ2-2; D call uncertain. Specimen: naive CD8+ T cells sorted from blood. CDR3 loop: CASSLIIRSNTGELFF. CDR3 DNA sequence: TGTGCCAGCAGCTTAATAATACGGTCGAACACCGGGGAGCTGTTTTTT. Variable domain in full (rest from reference TRBV7-2 and TRBJ2-2): GAGVSQSPSNKVTEKGKDVELRCDPISGHTALYWYRQSLGQGLEFLIYFQGNSAPDKSGLPSDRFSAERTGGSVSTLTIQRTQQEDSAVYLCASSLIIRSNTGELFFGEGSRLTVL.